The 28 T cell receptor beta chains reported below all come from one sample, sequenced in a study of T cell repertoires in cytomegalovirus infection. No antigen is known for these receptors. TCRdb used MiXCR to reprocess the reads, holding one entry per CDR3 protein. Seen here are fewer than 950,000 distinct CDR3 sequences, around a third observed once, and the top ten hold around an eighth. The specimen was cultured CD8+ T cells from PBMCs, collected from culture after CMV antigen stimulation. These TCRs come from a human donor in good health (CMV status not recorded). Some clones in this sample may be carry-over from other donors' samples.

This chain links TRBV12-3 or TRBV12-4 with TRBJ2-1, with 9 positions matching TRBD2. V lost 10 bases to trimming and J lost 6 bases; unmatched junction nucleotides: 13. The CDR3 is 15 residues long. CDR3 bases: TGTGCCATTCCGGTCTTAGCGGGGGACCCCAATGAGCAGTTCTTC. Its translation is CAIPVLAGDPNEQFF.

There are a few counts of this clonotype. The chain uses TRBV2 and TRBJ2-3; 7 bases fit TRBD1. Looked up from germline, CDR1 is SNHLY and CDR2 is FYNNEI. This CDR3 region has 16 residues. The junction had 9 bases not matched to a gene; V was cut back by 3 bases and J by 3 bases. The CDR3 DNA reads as TGTGCCAGCAGTGAGGGGACAGTTACTCAGACAGATACGCAGTATTTT. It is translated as CASSEGTVTQTDTQYF.

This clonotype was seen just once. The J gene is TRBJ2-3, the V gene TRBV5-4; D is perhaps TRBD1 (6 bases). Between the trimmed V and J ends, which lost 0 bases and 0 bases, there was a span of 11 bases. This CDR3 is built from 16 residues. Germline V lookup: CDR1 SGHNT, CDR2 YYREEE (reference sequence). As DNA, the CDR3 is TGTGCCAGCAGCTTGGTGTTGGGGGCTAGCACAGATACGCAGTATTTT. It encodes CASSLVLGASTDTQYF. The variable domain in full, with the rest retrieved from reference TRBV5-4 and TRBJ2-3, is ETGVTQSPTHLIKTRGQQVTLRCSSQSGHNTVSWYQQALGQGPQFIFQYYREEENGRGNFPPRFSGLQFPNYSSELNVNALELDDSALYLCASSLVLGASTDTQYFGPGTRLTVL.

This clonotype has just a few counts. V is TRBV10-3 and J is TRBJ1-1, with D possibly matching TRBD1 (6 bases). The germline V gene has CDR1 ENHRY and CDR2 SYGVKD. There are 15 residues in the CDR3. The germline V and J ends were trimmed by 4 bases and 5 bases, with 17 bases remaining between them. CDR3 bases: TGTGCCATCAGTGGGAGGCCAGGGGAGGGAACTGAAGCTTTCTTT. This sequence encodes CAISGRPGEGTEAFF.

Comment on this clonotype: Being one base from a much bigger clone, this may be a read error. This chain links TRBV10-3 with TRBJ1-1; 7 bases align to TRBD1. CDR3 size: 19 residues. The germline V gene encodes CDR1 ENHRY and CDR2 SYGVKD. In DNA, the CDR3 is TGTGCCATCAGTGAGCCGAACGATGACAGGGTCTACATGAACACTGAAGCTATCTTT. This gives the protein CAISEPNDDRVYMNTEAIF.

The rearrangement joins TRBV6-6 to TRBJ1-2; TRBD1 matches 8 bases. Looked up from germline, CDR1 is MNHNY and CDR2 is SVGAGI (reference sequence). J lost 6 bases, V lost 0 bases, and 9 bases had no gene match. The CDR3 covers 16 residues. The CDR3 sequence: CASSYSTGSGGNGYTF. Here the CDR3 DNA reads TGTGCCAGCAGTTACTCGACCGGGTCAGGGGGCAATGGCTACACCTTC.

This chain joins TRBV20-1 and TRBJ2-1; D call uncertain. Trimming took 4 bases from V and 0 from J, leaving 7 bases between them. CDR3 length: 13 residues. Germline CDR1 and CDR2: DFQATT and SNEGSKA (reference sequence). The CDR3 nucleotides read TGCAGTGCTATACGGCCCTCCTACAATGAGCAGTTCTTC. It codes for CSAIRPSYNEQFF.

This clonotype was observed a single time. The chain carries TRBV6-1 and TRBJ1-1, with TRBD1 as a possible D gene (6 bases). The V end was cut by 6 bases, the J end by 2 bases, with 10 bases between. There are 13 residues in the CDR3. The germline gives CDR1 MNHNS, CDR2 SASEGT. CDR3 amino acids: CASRPDSNTEAFF. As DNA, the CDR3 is TGTGCCAGCAGGCCGGACAGCAACACTGAAGCTTTCTTT.

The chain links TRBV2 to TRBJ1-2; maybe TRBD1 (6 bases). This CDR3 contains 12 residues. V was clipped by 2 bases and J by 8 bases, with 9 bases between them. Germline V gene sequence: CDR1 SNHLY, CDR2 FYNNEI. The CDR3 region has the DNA TGTGCCAGCAGTGAATGGGGGCGGGGCTACACCTTC. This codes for CASSEWGRGYTF.

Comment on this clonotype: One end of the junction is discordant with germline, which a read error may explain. CDR3 coding DNA: TGTCCCAGCAGTTGGGGATCCACAGATACGCAGTATTTT. Its translation: CPSSWGSTDTQYF. The chain couples TRBV27 to TRBJ2-3, with unresolved D. CDR1 is MNHEY, CDR2 SMNVEV, per germline (reference sequence). The CDR3 contains 13 residues.

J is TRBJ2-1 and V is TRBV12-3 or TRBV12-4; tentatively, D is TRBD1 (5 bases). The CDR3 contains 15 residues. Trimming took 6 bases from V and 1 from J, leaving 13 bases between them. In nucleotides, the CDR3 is TGTGCCAGCAGAGTCGACAGATCTTCCTACAATGAGCAGTTCTTC. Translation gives CASRVDRSSYNEQFF.

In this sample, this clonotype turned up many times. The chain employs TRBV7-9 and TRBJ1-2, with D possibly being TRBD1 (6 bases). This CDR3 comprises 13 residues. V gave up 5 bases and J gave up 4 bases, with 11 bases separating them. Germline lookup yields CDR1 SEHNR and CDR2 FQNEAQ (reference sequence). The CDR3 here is CASSAGQSYGYTF. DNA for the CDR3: TGTGCCAGCAGCGCAGGACAGAGCTATGGCTACACCTTC.

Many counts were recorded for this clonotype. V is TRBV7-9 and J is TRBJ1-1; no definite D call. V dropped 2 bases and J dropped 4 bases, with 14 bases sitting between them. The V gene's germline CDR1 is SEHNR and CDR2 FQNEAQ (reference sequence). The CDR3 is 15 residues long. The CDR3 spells CASSLNFLGSTEAFF. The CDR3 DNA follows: TGTGCCAGCAGCTTAAACTTTTTAGGGAGCACTGAAGCTTTCTTT.

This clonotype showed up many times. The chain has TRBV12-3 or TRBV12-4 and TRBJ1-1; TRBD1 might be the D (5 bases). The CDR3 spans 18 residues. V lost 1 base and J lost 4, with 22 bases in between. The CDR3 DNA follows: TGTGCCAGCAGTTTAGTACTCTCCGGGACCCTAGGGAGCACTGAAGCTTTCTTT. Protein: CASSLVLSGTLGSTEAFF.

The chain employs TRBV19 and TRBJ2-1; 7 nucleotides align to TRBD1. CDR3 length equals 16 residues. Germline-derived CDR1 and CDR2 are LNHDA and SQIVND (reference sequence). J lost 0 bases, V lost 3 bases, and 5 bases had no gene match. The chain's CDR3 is CASSINRGFSYNEQFF. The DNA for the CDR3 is TGTGCCAGTAGTATTAACAGGGGATTCTCCTACAATGAGCAGTTCTTC.

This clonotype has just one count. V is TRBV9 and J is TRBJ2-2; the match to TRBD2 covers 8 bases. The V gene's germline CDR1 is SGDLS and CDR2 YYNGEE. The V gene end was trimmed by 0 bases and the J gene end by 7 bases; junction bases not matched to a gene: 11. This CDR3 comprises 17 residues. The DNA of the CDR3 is TGTGCCAGCAGCGTAGACCTTAGCGGGGCGACAGTCGGGGAGCTGTTTTTT. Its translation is CASSVDLSGATVGELFF.

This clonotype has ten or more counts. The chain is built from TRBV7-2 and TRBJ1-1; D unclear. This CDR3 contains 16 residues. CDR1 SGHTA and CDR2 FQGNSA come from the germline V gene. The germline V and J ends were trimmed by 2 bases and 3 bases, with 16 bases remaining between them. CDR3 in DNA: TGTGCCAGCAGCTTAAGACTTCCCCCTTTGGACACTGAAGCTTTCTTT. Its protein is CASSLRLPPLDTEAFF. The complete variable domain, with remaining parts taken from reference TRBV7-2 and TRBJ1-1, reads GAGVSQSPSNKVTEKGKDVELRCDPISGHTALYWYRQSLGQGLEFLIYFQGNSAPDKSGLPSDRFSAERTGGSVSTLTIQRTQQEDSAVYLCASSLRLPPLDTEAFFGQGTRLTVV.

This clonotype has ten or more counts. The DNA of the CDR3 is TGTGCCAGCAGCCACAGGGGCTCCCACACAGATACGCAGTATTTT. This codes for CASSHRGSHTDTQYF. The V call is TRBV27, the J call TRBJ2-3; 7 nucleotides agree with TRBD1. Germline CDR1 MNHEY, CDR2 SMNVEV (reference sequence). This CDR3 is built from 15 residues. The trim removed 6 bases at V and 2 bases at J, leaving 8 bases unmatched.

CDR3 region: CASSLERTSNQPQHF. The CDR3 nucleotides are TGTGCCAGCAGCTTGGAACGGACTAGCAATCAGCCCCAGCATTTT. The rearrangement joins TRBV5-5 to TRBJ1-5; no clear D gene. The CDR3 has 15 residues. Germline values: CDR1 SGHKS, CDR2 YYEKEE (reference sequence). V lost 0 bases and J 0 bases, leaving 7 bases between the germline ends.

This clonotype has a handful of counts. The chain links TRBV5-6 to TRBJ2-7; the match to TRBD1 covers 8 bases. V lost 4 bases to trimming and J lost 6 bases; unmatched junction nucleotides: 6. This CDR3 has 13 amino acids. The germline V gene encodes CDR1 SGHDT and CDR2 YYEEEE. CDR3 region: CASSGGQVREQYF. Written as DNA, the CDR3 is TGTGCCAGCAGCGGGGGACAGGTCCGCGAGCAGTACTTC.

The CDR3 reads CAISESRDTILYYGYTF. CDR3 DNA sequence: TGTGCCATCAGTGAGTCTCGGGACACCATTTTATACTATGGCTACACCTTC. The chain joins TRBV10-3 to TRBJ1-2, with a possible D match to TRBD1 (6 bases). The CDR3 runs to 17 residues. Trimming removed 0 bases from V and 3 bases from J, with 17 bases in between. Germline CDR1 reads ENHRY; CDR2 reads SYGVKD.

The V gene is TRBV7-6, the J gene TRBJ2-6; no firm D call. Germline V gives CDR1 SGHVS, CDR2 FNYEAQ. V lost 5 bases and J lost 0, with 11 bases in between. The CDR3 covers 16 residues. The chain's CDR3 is CASSVKGYSGANVLTF. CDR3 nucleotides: TGTGCCAGCAGCGTAAAGGGTTACTCTGGGGCCAACGTCCTGACTTTC.

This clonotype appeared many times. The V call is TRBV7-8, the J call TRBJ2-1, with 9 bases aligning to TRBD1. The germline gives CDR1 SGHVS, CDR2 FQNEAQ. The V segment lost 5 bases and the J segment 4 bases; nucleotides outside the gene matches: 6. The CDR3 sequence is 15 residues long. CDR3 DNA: TGTGCCAGCAGCACTACAGGGGGCTCTTACAATGAGCAGTTCTTC. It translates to CASSTTGGSYNEQFF.

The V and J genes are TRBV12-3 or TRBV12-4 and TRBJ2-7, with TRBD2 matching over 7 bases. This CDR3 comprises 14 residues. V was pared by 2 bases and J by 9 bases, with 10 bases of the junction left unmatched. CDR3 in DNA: TGTGCCAGCAGTTTATACGGCGGGGAGGGCGGGCAGTACTTC. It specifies CASSLYGGEGGQYF.

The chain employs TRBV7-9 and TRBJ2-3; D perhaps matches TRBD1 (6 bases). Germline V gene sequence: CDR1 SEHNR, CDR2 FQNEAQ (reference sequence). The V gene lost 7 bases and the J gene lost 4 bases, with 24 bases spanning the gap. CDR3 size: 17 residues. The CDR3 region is CASNPSPQGHRPDTQYF. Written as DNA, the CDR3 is TGTGCCAGCAACCCCTCCCCACAGGGACACCGGCCAGATACGCAGTATTTT.

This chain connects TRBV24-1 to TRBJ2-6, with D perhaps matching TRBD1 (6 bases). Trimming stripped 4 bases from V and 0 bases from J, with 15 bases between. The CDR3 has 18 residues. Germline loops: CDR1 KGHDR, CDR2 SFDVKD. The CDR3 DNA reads TGTGCCACCAGTGAGAGGGACACTTACCGCTCTGGGGCCAACGTCCTGACTTTC. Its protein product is CATSERDTYRSGANVLTF.

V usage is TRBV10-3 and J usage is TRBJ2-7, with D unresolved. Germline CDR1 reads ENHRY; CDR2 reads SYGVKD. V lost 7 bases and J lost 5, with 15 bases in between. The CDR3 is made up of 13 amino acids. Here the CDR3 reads CAIKVDGDNEQYF. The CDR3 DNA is TGTGCCATCAAGGTGGACGGAGATAACGAGCAGTACTTC.

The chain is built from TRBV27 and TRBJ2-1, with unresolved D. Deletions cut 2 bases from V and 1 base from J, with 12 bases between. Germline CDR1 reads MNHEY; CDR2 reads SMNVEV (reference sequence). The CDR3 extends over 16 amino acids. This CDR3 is CASSLKSPSSYNEQFF. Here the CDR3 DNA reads TGTGCCAGCAGTTTAAAGTCCCCCTCATCCTACAATGAGCAGTTCTTC.